This TCR beta chain was recovered during a study of blood T cells in healthy people across ages. The V and J ends lost 9 bases and 4 bases respectively, with 20 bases between them. The CDR3 has 15 residues. PCR was performed a second time for about 7 to 12 cycles using a sample-barcoded 5' primer and a J-beta primer mix. TCRdb re-analysed the 5' RACE reads in MiXCR, keeping a single row per CDR3 protein. The repertoire holds fewer than 750,000 distinct CDR3 sequences, around 48% seen once, with around 23% in the top ten. The sequence came from a man aged 80 or over in good health. The rearrangement joins TRBV12-3 or TRBV12-4 to TRBJ2-3, with D maybe TRBD1 (5 bases). Sample: blood. This CDR3 reads CASQGRVTVADTQYF. DNA of the CDR3: TGTGCCAGTCAGGGTAGGGTAACTGTAGCAGATACGCAGTATTTT.